The next 15 T cell receptor beta chains were all read from a single sample in a study of blood T cell repertoires in COVID-19. Sequencing was performed with immunoSEQ multiplex PCR; in TCRdb, only in-frame clones are kept and a portion is missing. The data hold 200,000 to 300,000 clones, with 81% observed a single time. The specimen sequenced was peripheral blood. These receptors were taken from a woman of 80 years or more with acute or convalescent COVID-19.

The chain uses TRBV4-1 and TRBJ2-5; 7 nucleotides line up with TRBD2. V trimming: 3 bases; J trimming: 0 bases; junction bases outside the gene matches: 7. The CDR3 sequence is 16 residues long. Looked up from germline, CDR1 is MGHRA and CDR2 is YSYEKL. The CDR3 DNA sequence: TGCGCCAGCAGCCAGAAAGCGGGGTTGTACCAAGAGACCCAGTACTTC. It codes for CASSQKAGLYQETQYF.

This chain links TRBV2 with TRBJ2-2, with D tentatively TRBD1 (6 bases). Germline V gene sequence: CDR1 SNHLY, CDR2 FYNNEI. CDR3 length: 17 residues. V was trimmed by 3 bases and J by 2 bases, leaving 16 bases between them. The chain's CDR3 is CASSDFGVTGNTGELFF. In DNA form, the CDR3 reads TGTGCCAGCAGTGATTTTGGGGTGACAGGCAACACCGGGGAGCTGTTTTTT.

This sequence joins TRBV7-8 and TRBJ2-1; 8 bases are a match to TRBD2. V lost 5 bases and J lost 8; bases outside the gene matches: 8. This CDR3 is built from 14 residues. Germline assignment: CDR1 SGHVS and CDR2 FQNEAQ. In DNA, the CDR3 is TGTGCCAGCAGCCCCGGGGGGGTGGTATATGAGCAGTTCTTC. This codes for CASSPGGVVYEQFF.

V gene TRBV5-6 combines with J gene TRBJ1-2, with D tentatively TRBD1 (5 bases). The CDR3 has 11 amino acids. The V and J ends lost 4 bases and 11 bases respectively, with 12 bases between them. Germline V lookup: CDR1 SGHDT, CDR2 YYEEEE. The CDR3 DNA follows: TGTGCCAGCAGCATGCGACAGACTTACACCTTC. It translates to CASSMRQTYTF.

J is TRBJ2-5 and V is TRBV10-3; TRBD2 agrees at 8 bases. After removal of 11 bases from V and 4 bases from J, the junction contained 9 bases not matched to a gene. CDR1 and CDR2 (germline): ENHRY, SYGVKD. CDR3 length equals 13 residues. The CDR3 DNA reads TGTGCCGCGGGGGGATACCAGAGAGAGACCCAGTACTTC. It codes for CAAGGYQRETQYF.

This chain joins TRBV7-2 and TRBJ2-7, with 11 positions matching TRBD2. J lost 3 bases, V lost 4 bases, and 5 bases had no gene match. The CDR3 extends over 15 amino acids. Germline CDR1 is SGHTA and CDR2 is FQGNSA. The CDR3 reads CASSSRTSGFYEQYF. CDR3 bases: TGTGCCAGCAGCTCCAGGACTAGCGGGTTCTACGAGCAGTACTTC. Complete variable domain (other parts from reference TRBV7-2 and TRBJ2-7): GAGVSQSPSNKVTEKGKDVELRCDPISGHTALYWYRQSLGQGLEFLIYFQGNSAPDKSGLPSDRFSAERTGGSVSTLTIQRTQQEDSAVYLCASSSRTSGFYEQYFGPGTRLTVT.

The rearrangement uses TRBV15 and TRBJ1-4; possibly TRBD1 for D (5 bases). The length of the CDR3 is 16 residues. CDR1 LNHNV and CDR2 YYDKDF come from the germline V gene (reference sequence). V gave up 1 base and J gave up 6 bases, with 15 bases separating them. The CDR3 here is CATSRGIHRNDEKLFF. The DNA for the CDR3 is TGTGCCACCAGCAGAGGTATCCACAGGAATGATGAAAAACTGTTTTTT. Complete variable domain (other parts from reference TRBV15 and TRBJ1-4): DAMVIQNPRYQVTQFGKPVTLSCSQTLNHNVMYWYQQKSSQAPKLLFHYYDKDFNNEADTPDNFQSRRPNTSFCFLDIRSPGLGDTAMYLCATSRGIHRNDEKLFFGSGTQLSVL.

This rearrangement joins TRBV2 to TRBJ2-5, with a possible D match to TRBD1 (5 bases). Germline values: CDR1 SNHLY, CDR2 FYNNEI. V lost 7 bases to trimming and J lost 5 bases, with 14 bases between them. The CDR3 is made up of 13 amino acids. The chain's CDR3 is CASTPGLVETQYF. The CDR3 region has the DNA TGTGCCAGCACCCCAGGGCTGGTGGAGACCCAGTACTTC.

In this sample, this clone is medium-sized (0.01 to 0.1%). The chain couples TRBV4-2 to TRBJ1-6, with D possibly TRBD1 on 5 matching bases. CDR1 is LGHNA and CDR2 is YNFKEQ in the germline V gene. Trimming pared 0 bases from V and 7 bases from J, leaving 10 bases between. This CDR3 region has 15 residues. CDR3 bases: TGTGCCAGCAGCCAAGATCTCAGGGCAAATTCACCCCTCCACTTT. This gives the protein CASSQDLRANSPLHF.

Only one count was recorded for this clone. The chain uses TRBV5-1 and TRBJ2-5, with a tentative D call TRBD1 (6 bases). The CDR3 runs to 14 residues. V was clipped by 1 base and J by 5 bases, with 12 bases between them. The germline gives CDR1 SGHRS, CDR2 YFSETQ. The CDR3 here is CASSLTGQPETQYF. The CDR3 DNA reads TGCGCCAGCAGCTTGACAGGGCAGCCTGAGACCCAGTACTTC.

V usage is TRBV6-5 and J usage is TRBJ2-7, with 8 bases aligning to TRBD1. The CDR3 contains 15 residues. The germline V gene has CDR1 MNHEY and CDR2 SVGAGI. V shed 6 bases and J 1 base; nucleotides not matched to a gene: 8. CDR3: CASSRDRGGSYEQYF. In nucleotides, the CDR3 is TGTGCCAGCAGCCGAGACAGGGGTGGTTCCTACGAGCAGTACTTC.

Written as DNA, the CDR3 is TGCGCCAGCAGCCTGACAGAGGACGGGTCACCCCTCCACTTT. As protein: CASSLTEDGSPLHF. The V gene is TRBV5-1, the J gene TRBJ1-6; possible D gene TRBD1, 5 bases. Per germline, CDR1 SGHRS and CDR2 YFSETQ. V was pared by 4 bases and J by 10 bases, with 15 bases between. CDR3 length equals 14 residues.

This clone was counted ten times or more. The chain recombines TRBV3-1 (or the pseudogene TRBV3-2) with TRBJ2-3, with TRBD2 identical over 8 bases. Unmatched junction bases numbered 13, after V lost 9 bases and J lost 2 bases. Germline-derived CDR1 and CDR2 are LGHDT and YNNKEL (reference sequence). The length of the CDR3 is 16 residues. The CDR3 loop is CASSWAGGRPTDTQYF. Here the CDR3 DNA reads TGTGCCAGTTCTTGGGCGGGAGGCCGTCCCACAGATACGCAGTATTTT.

The chain is built from TRBV19 and TRBJ1-5; weak D call: TRBD1 (5 bases). This CDR3 region has 15 residues. The germline V and J ends were trimmed by 0 bases and 2 bases, with 8 bases remaining between them. Germline loops: CDR1 LNHDA, CDR2 SQIVND (reference sequence). CDR3 region: CASSIEAGGNQPQHF. Here the CDR3 DNA reads TGTGCCAGTAGTATAGAGGCGGGGGGCAATCAGCCCCAGCATTTT.

The genes are TRBV4-1 and TRBJ1-2; D might be TRBD1 (5 bases). CDR1 is MGHRA and CDR2 is YSYEKL in the germline V gene. The CDR3 is 17 residues long. Trimming removed 0 bases at V and 10 bases at J, with 24 bases between. The chain's CDR3 is CASSQDPGRDSWFAYTF. In DNA, the CDR3 is TGCGCCAGCAGCCAAGACCCCGGTCGCGACAGTTGGTTTGCCTACACCTTC.